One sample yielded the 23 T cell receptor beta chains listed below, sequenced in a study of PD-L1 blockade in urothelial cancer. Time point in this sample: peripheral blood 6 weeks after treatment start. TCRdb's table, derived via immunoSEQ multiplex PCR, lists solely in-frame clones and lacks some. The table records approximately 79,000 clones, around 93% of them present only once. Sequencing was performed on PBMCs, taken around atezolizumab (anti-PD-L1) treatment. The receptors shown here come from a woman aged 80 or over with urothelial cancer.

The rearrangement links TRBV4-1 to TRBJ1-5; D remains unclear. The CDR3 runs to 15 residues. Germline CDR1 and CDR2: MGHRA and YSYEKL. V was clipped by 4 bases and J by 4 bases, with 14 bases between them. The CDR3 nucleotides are TGCGCCAGCAGCCCCGCGGTATCAGTGAATCAGCCCCAGCATTTT. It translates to CASSPAVSVNQPQHF.

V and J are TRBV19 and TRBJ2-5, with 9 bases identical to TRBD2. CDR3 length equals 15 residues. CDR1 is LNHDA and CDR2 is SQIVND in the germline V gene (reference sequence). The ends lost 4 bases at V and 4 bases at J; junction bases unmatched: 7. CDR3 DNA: TGTGCCAGTAGTACCTCGGGACTAGCATCAGAGACCCAGTACTTC. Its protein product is CASSTSGLASETQYF.

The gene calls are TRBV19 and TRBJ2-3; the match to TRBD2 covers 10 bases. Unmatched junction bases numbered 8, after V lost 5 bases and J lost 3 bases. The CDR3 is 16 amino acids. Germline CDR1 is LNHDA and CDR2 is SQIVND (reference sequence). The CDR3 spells CASSAALAGATDTQYF. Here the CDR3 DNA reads TGTGCCAGTAGTGCCGCCCTAGCGGGAGCAACAGATACGCAGTATTTT.

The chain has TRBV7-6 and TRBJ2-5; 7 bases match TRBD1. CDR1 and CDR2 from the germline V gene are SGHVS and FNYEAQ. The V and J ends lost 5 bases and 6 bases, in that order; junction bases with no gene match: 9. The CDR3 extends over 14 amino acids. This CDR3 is CASSRDRAEKTQYF. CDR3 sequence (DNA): TGTGCCAGCAGCCGCGACAGGGCGGAAAAGACCCAGTACTTC.

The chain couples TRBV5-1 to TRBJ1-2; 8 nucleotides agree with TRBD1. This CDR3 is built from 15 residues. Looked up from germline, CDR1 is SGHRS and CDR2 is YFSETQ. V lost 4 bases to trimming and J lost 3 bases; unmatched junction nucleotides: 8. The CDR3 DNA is TGCGCCAGCAGCCAAGGACAGGGAAGCCACTATGGCTACACCTTC. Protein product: CASSQGQGSHYGYTF.

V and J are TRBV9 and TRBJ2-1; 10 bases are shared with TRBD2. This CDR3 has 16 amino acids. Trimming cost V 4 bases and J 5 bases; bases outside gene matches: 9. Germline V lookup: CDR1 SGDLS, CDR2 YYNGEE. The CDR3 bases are TGTGCCAGCAGCCGGACCGGGACTAGCGTAGACAATGAGCAGTTCTTC. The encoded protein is CASSRTGTSVDNEQFF.

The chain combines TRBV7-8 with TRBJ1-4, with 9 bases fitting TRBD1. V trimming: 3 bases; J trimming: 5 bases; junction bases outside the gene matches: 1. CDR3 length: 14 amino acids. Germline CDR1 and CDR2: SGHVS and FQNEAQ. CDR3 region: CASSFDRGNEKLFF. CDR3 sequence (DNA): TGTGCCAGCAGCTTCGACAGGGGGAATGAAAAACTGTTTTTT.

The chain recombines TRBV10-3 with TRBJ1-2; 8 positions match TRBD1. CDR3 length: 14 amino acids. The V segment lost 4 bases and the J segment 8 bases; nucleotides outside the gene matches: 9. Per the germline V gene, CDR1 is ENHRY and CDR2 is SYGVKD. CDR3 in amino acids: CAISGHDRGRGYTF. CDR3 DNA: TGTGCCATCAGTGGACATGACAGGGGAAGAGGCTACACCTTC.

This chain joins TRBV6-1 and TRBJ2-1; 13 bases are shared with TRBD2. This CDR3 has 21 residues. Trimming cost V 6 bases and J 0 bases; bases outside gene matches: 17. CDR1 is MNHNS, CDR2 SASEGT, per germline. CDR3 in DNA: TGTGCCAGCAGGGAATACGCGGGACTAGCGGGAACGCCGAGCTCCTACAATGAGCAGTTCTTC. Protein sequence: CASREYAGLAGTPSSYNEQFF.

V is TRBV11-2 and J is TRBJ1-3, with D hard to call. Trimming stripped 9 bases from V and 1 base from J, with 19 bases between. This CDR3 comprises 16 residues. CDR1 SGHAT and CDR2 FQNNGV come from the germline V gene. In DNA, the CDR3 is TGTGCCAGGGAGAAACGCCAGGACTATTCTGGAAACACCATATATTTT. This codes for CAREKRQDYSGNTIYF.

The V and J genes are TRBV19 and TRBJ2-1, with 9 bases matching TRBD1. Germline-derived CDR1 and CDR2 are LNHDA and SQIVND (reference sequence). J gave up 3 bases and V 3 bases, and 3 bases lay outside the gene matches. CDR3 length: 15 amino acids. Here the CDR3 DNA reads TGTGCCAGTAGTATCCGACAGGGGGTCTACAATGAGCAGTTCTTC. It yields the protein CASSIRQGVYNEQFF.

This CDR3 is CASSLFSIHSNQPQHF. The CDR3 DNA sequence: TGTGCCAGCAGTTTATTTTCCATACATAGCAATCAGCCCCAGCATTTT. The rearrangement joins TRBV28 to TRBJ1-5; D is ambiguous. CDR1 MDHEN and CDR2 SYDVKM come from the germline V gene. CDR3 length: 16 amino acids. Trimming stripped 1 base from V and 0 bases from J, with 10 bases between.

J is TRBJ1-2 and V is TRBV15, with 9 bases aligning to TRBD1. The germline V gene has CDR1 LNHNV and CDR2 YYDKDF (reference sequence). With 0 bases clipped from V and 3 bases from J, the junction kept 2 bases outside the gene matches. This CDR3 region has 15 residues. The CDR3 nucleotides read TGTGCCACCAGCAGAGACAGACAGGGGGACTATGGCTACACCTTC. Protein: CATSRDRQGDYGYTF.

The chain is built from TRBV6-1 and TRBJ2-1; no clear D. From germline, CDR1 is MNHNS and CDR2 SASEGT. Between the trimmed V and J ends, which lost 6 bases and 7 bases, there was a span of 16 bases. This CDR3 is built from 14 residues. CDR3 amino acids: CASSQSATWNEQFF. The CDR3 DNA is TGTGCCAGCAGCCAAAGCGCGACCTGGAATGAGCAGTTCTTC.

The CDR3 protein is CASSFRGSDEQYF. The CDR3 coding sequence is TGCGCCAGCAGCTTCAGGGGGAGCGACGAGCAGTACTTC. This chain connects TRBV5-1 to TRBJ2-7; 7 bases align to TRBD1. The CDR3 is made up of 13 amino acids. CDR1 and CDR2 (germline): SGHRS, YFSETQ. The J segment lost 5 bases and the V segment lost 2 bases, leaving 4 bases of the junction unmatched. Using reference TRBV5-1 and TRBJ2-7 for the parts outside the CDR3, the full variable domain is KAGVTQTPRYLIKTRGQQVTLSCSPISGHRSVSWYQQTPGQGLQFLFEYFSETQRNKGNFPGRFSGRQFSNSRSEMNVSTLELGDSALYLCASSFRGSDEQYFGPGTRLTVT.

CDR3 bases: TGTGCCAGTAGTGTTGGACAGGGTCGCGGCTACACCTTC. Protein sequence: CASSVGQGRGYTF. The chain employs TRBV19 and TRBJ1-2, with TRBD1 matching 8 bases. The CDR3 covers 13 residues. Unmatched junction bases numbered 7, after V lost 5 bases and J lost 8 bases. Germline-derived CDR1 and CDR2 are LNHDA and SQIVND (reference sequence).

CDR3: CASSPQNPATSTGELFF. The CDR3 coding sequence is TGTGCCAGCTCACCACAAAATCCGGCGACTAGTACCGGGGAGCTGTTTTTT. The V call is TRBV18, the J call TRBJ2-2; D is possibly TRBD2 (6 bases). The CDR3 totals 17 residues. V lost 1 base, J lost 5 bases, and 17 bases lay in between. CDR1 is KGHSH and CDR2 is LQKENI in the germline V gene.

CDR3 protein: CAWTPTGVGNTIYF. In DNA, the CDR3 is TGTGCCTGGACCCCCACAGGGGTGGGAAACACCATATATTTT. The rearrangement links TRBV30 to TRBJ1-3; 7 bases match TRBD1. J was trimmed by 4 bases and V by 4 bases; bases with no gene match: 7. The CDR3 sequence is 14 residues long. CDR1 is GTSNPN and CDR2 is SVGIG in the germline V gene (reference sequence).

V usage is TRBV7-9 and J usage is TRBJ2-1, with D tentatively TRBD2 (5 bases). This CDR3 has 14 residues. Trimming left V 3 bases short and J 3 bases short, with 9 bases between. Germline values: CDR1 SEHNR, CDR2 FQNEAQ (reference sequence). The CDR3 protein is CASSFTGNYNEQFF. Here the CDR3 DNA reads TGTGCCAGCAGCTTTACGGGAAACTACAATGAGCAGTTCTTC.

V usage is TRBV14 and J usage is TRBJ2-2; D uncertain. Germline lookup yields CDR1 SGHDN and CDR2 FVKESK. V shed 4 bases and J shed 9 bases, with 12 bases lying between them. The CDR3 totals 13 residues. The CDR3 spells CASSPGQLRELFF. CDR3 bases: TGTGCCAGCAGCCCTGGGCAGCTCCGGGAGCTGTTTTTT.

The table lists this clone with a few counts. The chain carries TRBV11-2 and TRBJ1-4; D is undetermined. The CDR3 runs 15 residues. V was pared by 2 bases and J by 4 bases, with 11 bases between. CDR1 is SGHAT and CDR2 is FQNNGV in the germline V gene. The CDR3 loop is CASSLIPTDNEKLFF. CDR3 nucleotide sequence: TGTGCCAGCAGCTTAATCCCCACAGATAATGAAAAACTGTTTTTT.

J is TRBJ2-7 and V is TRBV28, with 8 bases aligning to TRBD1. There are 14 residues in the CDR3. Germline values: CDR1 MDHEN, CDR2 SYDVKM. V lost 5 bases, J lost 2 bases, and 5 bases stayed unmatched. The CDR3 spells CASSPDRATYEQYF. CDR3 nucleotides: TGTGCCAGCAGTCCGGACAGGGCAACCTACGAGCAGTACTTC.

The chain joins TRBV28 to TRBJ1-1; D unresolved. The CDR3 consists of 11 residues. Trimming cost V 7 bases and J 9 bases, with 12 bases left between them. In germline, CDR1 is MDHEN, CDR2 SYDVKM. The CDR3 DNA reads TGTGCCAGCATCCTTCGGGGTAAAGCTTTCTTT. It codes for CASILRGKAFF. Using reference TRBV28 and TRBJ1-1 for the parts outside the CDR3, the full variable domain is DVKVTQSSRYLVKRTGEKVFLECVQDMDHENMFWYRQDPGLGLRLIYFSYDVKMKEKGDIPEGYSVSREKKERFSLILESASTNQTSMYLCASILRGKAFFGQGTRLTVV.